This passage covers 6 T cell receptor beta chains from one sample sequenced in a study of T cell clonality in common variable immunodeficiency (dated by TCRdb to between 2015 and 2017). Receptor amplification or capture employed the immunoSEQ multiplex PCR assay. This immuneACCESS table, as held by TCRdb, lists in-frame sequences with V and J called but not all clones. Of the missing ones, under half trace to an unresolved V gene in checked studies; the others have no known cause. This sample shows tens of thousands of clones, and none of them turns up only once. Of the sample, 2% to 2.5% falls within the top ten clones. Sequencing input: peripheral blood mononuclear cells. These receptor sequences come from a person aged 18 to 75 in good health.

The sample holds many counts of this clone. The read ends 3 residues before the CDR3 terminus; that terminus is restored from the germline J gene. The chain employs TRBV18 and TRBJ1-2; 7 nucleotides agree with TRBD1. This CDR3 is 16 amino acids long. The V and J ends lost 4 bases and 6 bases, in that order; junction bases with no gene match: 14. Germline V gene data show CDR1 as KGHSH and CDR2 as LQKENI. The CDR3 bases that were read are TGTGCCAGCTCACGATACCTCACAGGGGAGGGAGATGGC. Translated: CASSRYLTGEGDG. The complete CDR3 reads CASSRYLTGEGDGYTF.

This clone occurred many times. The chain's CDR3 is CASSTPTGGYEQYF. Partial CDR3 DNA: TGTGCCAGCAGCACCCCGACAGGGGGGTACGAG. The V and J genes are TRBV11-2 and TRBJ2-7; TRBD1 matches at 9 bases. The sequence runs out 3 residues before the end of the CDR3; the remainder is reconstructed from the germline J gene. Germline trimming cut 5 bases from V and 4 bases from J; bases unmatched to any gene: 6. The CDR3 has 14 amino acids. Germline V gene data show CDR1 as SGHAT and CDR2 as FQNNGV. Together with reference TRBV11-2 and TRBJ2-7, the CDR3 gives the full variable domain: EAGVAQSPRYKIIEKRQSVAFWCNPISGHATLYWYQQILGQGPKLLIQFQNNGVVDDSQLPKDRFSAERLKGVDSTLKIQPAKLEDSAVYLCASSTPTGGYEQYFGPGTRLTVT.

This clone was seen repeatedly, ten times or more. The sequenced CDR3 bases are TGTGCCAGTAGTATAGGACAGGGTTTAACCGGGGAG. Its translation: CASSIGQGLTGE. From start to end, the CDR3 is CASSIGQGLTGELFF. V is TRBV19 and J is TRBJ2-2; 7 bases line up with TRBD1. The CDR3 end is not reached by the read, which stops 3 residues before it; the germline J gene fills it in. CDR3 length: 15 residues. V trimming: 1 base; J trimming: 5 bases; junction bases outside the gene matches: 4. CDR1 is LNHDA and CDR2 is SQIVND in the germline V gene (reference sequence).

This clone was counted ten times or more. The CDR3 extends 3 residues past the end of the read, so its final part is completed from the germline J gene. The chain has TRBV7-3 and TRBJ2-1; 9 bases line up with TRBD1. From germline, CDR1 is SGHTA and CDR2 FQGTGA. This CDR3 is built from 15 residues. The ends lost 0 bases at V and 7 bases at J; junction bases unmatched: 4. The CDR3 DNA, read in part, is TGTGCCAGCAGCTTAACCCCGGACAGGGGAAATGAG. This sequence encodes CASSLTPDRGNE. The full CDR3 sequence reads CASSLTPDRGNEQFF.

In this sample, this clone turned up many times. The sequenced fragment ends 3 residues before the CDR3 boundary, so the rest is inferred from the germline J gene. V gene TRBV14 combines with J gene TRBJ2-3, with TRBD2 matching over 7 bases. The length of the CDR3 is 18 residues. After removal of 1 base from V and 2 bases from J, the junction contained 12 bases not matched to a gene. The germline V gene encodes CDR1 SGHDN and CDR2 FVKESK. CDR3 DNA, as far as it was read: TGTGCCAGCAGCCAAGTCTGGGGGGAGGGCCCGATCACAGATACG. Encoded protein: CASSQVWGEGPITDT. The CDR3 as a whole reads CASSQVWGEGPITDTQYF.

Many counts were recorded for this clone. The sequence runs out 3 residues before the end of the CDR3; the remainder is reconstructed from the germline J gene. This chain connects TRBV20-1 to TRBJ2-2; D unresolved. The CDR3 has 15 residues. Germline CDR1 is DFQATT and CDR2 is SNEGSKA (reference sequence). The ends were cut back, 3 bases at V and 1 base at J, with 12 bases in the middle. CDR3 residues: CSASPQTLNTGELFF. The CDR3 DNA, read in part, is TGCAGTGCTAGCCCTCAAACATTGAACACCGGGGAG.